A single sample is the source of the 26 T cell receptor beta chains below, sequenced in a study of human T cells and chemical hapten exposure. Indicated time point: patch test 1, 2 weeks after DPC sensitization. Treatment here: therapeutic diphenylcyclopropenone sensitization with weekly scalp DPC. Each CDR3 protein is one row after TCRdb ran MiXCR on the RACE reads. The repertoire holds about 340,000 distinct CDR3 sequences, 5.5% to 8% seen once, with 7.5% to 9% in the top ten. Sequencing was performed on whole blood, taken in connection with sensitization to the hapten diphenylcyclopropenone (DPC). All receptors derive from a young woman with alopecia areata. Some clones in this sample may be carry-over from other donors' samples.

This clonotype has at least ten counts. The rearrangement links TRBV11-2 to TRBJ2-5, with D tentatively TRBD2 (5 bases). The germline V and J ends were trimmed by 5 bases and 7 bases, with 20 bases remaining between them. This CDR3 contains 15 residues. Germline lookup yields CDR1 SGHAT and CDR2 FQNNGV. The CDR3 region is CASSPGIRVAGTQYF. The CDR3 DNA follows: TGTGCCAGCAGCCCGGGTATTCGGGTTGCGGGGACCCAGTACTTC.

This clonotype appeared a few times. The chain has TRBV6-5 and TRBJ2-3; D is undetermined. Germline loops: CDR1 MNHEY, CDR2 SVGAGI. The CDR3 is 14 amino acids. The ends were cut back, 8 bases at V and 3 bases at J, with 15 bases in the middle. The CDR3 sequence is CASGPSRATDTQYF. The CDR3 DNA follows: TGTGCCAGCGGTCCTTCTCGGGCTACAGATACGCAGTATTTT.

This clonotype appeared a few times. The chain uses TRBV5-1 and TRBJ1-6, with a tentative D call TRBD1 (5 bases). Germline assignment: CDR1 SGHRS and CDR2 YFSETQ. The CDR3 has 18 amino acids. The V and J ends lost 4 bases and 0 bases respectively, with 17 bases between them. As DNA, the CDR3 is TGCGCCAGCAGCCCGGGACCCCCTTCCAGCTCCTATAATTCACCCCTCCACTTT. Protein product: CASSPGPPSSSYNSPLHF.

This chain links TRBV28 with TRBJ1-1; D may be TRBD1 (5 bases). Per the germline V gene, CDR1 is MDHEN and CDR2 is SYDVKM. V lost 5 bases, J lost 10 bases, and 11 bases lay in between. This CDR3 is built from 11 residues. CDR3 loop: CASSAERGAFF. CDR3 DNA: TGTGCCAGCAGTGCGGAGAGGGGAGCTTTCTTT.

The chain is built from TRBV6-5 and TRBJ1-6; 12 nucleotides agree with TRBD1. Trimming at V came to 7 bases and at J to 8 bases, leaving 6 bases not matched to a gene. The CDR3 runs 15 residues. Germline lookup yields CDR1 MNHEY and CDR2 SVGAGI. The DNA of the CDR3 is TGTGCCAGCATGCGGGACAGGGGGCTGGATTCACCCCTCCACTTT. Amino acids: CASMRDRGLDSPLHF.

This clonotype has just a few counts. This chain uses TRBV13 with TRBJ2-3; D ambiguous. This CDR3 contains 14 residues. V was cut by 2 bases and J by 0 bases, with 6 bases left in between. CDR1 and CDR2 from the germline V gene are PRHDT and FYEKMQ (reference sequence). CDR3 bases: TGTGCCAGCAGCTTATCAAGAAGCACAGATACGCAGTATTTT. It codes for CASSLSRSTDTQYF.

This clonotype has at least ten counts. V and J are TRBV2 and TRBJ2-1; D might be TRBD1 (6 bases). Per germline, CDR1 SNHLY and CDR2 FYNNEI. V gave up 5 bases and J gave up 4 bases, with 9 bases separating them. This CDR3 is 13 amino acids long. The CDR3 loop is CASSFGQYNEQFF. The CDR3 nucleotides read TGTGCCAGCAGTTTCGGACAGTACAATGAGCAGTTCTTC.

This clonotype was counted at least ten times. No DNA is shown, since the ends of the CDR3 on it are uncertain; the CDR3 is the one TCRdb lists. The V gene is TRBV5-6, the J gene TRBJ2-1; TRBD1, as called in the table, went unchecked against the DNA. 13 amino acids form the CDR3, both terminal residues included. The germline V gene has CDR1 SGHDT and CDR2 YYEEEE. CDR3 residues: CASSLEVGTGTFF.

This clonotype was counted many times. V gene TRBV6-5 combines with J gene TRBJ2-3; 8 bases map to TRBD2. After removal of 0 bases from V and 2 bases from J, the junction contained 7 bases not matched to a gene. CDR1 and CDR2 (germline): MNHEY, SVGAGI. The CDR3 runs to 17 residues. CDR3 loop: CASSYSGAGVVTDTQYF. The CDR3 DNA follows: TGTGCCAGCAGTTACTCGGGAGCGGGGGTCGTCACAGATACGCAGTATTTT.

In its sample, this clonotype was seen many times. The J gene is TRBJ1-5, the V gene TRBV27, with D tentatively TRBD1 (6 bases). This CDR3 has 20 amino acids. Trimming took 4 bases from V and 6 from J, leaving 31 bases between them. CDR1 is MNHEY and CDR2 is SMNVEV in the germline V gene (reference sequence). CDR3 region: CASSYIVPQQGGAFSQPQHF. The CDR3, as DNA: TGTGCCAGCAGTTACATCGTACCGCAACAGGGAGGGGCTTTCAGTCAGCCCCAGCATTTT.

V usage is TRBV7-9 and J usage is TRBJ2-3; D may match TRBD1 or TRBD2 (5 bases each). The CDR3 has 13 residues. Trimming left V 5 bases short and J 4 bases short, with 10 bases between. The V gene's germline CDR1 is SEHNR and CDR2 FQNEAQ (reference sequence). The CDR3 protein is CASSVGASDTQYF. Here the CDR3 DNA reads TGTGCCAGCAGCGTCGGGGCCTCAGATACGCAGTATTTT.

This chain uses TRBV5-5 with TRBJ2-3, with TRBD1 matching over 7 bases. CDR1 SGHKS and CDR2 YYEKEE come from the germline V gene (reference sequence). The CDR3 spans 16 residues. The J segment lost 2 bases and the V segment lost 4 bases, leaving 10 bases of the junction unmatched. As DNA, the CDR3 is TGTGCCAGCAGCACGACAGGGTCGCGGACCACAGATACGCAGTATTTT. It translates to CASSTTGSRTTDTQYF.

This clonotype showed up many times. This chain connects TRBV27 to TRBJ2-7, with 7 bases fitting TRBD2. V lost 8 bases, J lost 2 bases, and 9 bases stayed unmatched. CDR1 is MNHEY, CDR2 SMNVEV, per germline (reference sequence). CDR3 length: 14 amino acids. CDR3 in amino acids: CASSLGSGAYEQYF. The CDR3 DNA follows: TGTGCCAGCTCCCTCGGAAGCGGGGCCTACGAGCAGTACTTC.

The chain uses TRBV12-3 or TRBV12-4 and TRBJ1-6, with D possibly matching TRBD1 (5 bases). The CDR3 has 14 residues. With 6 bases removed from V and 8 bases from J, the gap between germline ends came to 14 bases. In nucleotides, the CDR3 is TGTGCCAGCAGCCCCGGAAGGGGTGATTCACCCCTCCACTTT. Protein sequence: CASSPGRGDSPLHF.

In this sample, this clonotype turned up a few times. This chain joins TRBV28 and TRBJ2-2; maybe TRBD2 (6 bases). The CDR3 covers 14 residues. Looked up from germline, CDR1 is MDHEN and CDR2 is SYDVKM. The ends were cut back, 3 bases at V and 4 bases at J, with 9 bases in the middle. The CDR3 DNA is TGTGCCAGCAGTTTCGGGGGTGCCACCGGGGAGCTGTTTTTT. Protein sequence: CASSFGGATGELFF.

The rearrangement uses TRBV29-1 and TRBJ2-3; D unclear. Germline CDR1 SQVTM, CDR2 ANQGSEA. The CDR3 length is 9 residues. Trimming removed 5 bases at V and 4 bases at J, with 1 base between. The CDR3 nucleotides read TGCAGCGTTCCAGATACGCAGTATTTT. Translating gives CSVPDTQYF.

The CDR3 nucleotides read TGTGCCAGCTCAGCAGGACAGGTTCAACTTCTTGGCTACACCTTC. Amino acids: CASSAGQVQLLGYTF. V usage is TRBV18 and J usage is TRBJ1-2; 7 positions agree with TRBD1. This CDR3 comprises 15 residues. Germline V gives CDR1 KGHSH, CDR2 LQKENI. V lost 5 bases and J lost 7; bases outside the gene matches: 13.

This clonotype was observed a few times. The V and J genes are TRBV7-2 and TRBJ1-2, with D perhaps matching TRBD1 (6 bases). Germline lookup yields CDR1 SGHTA and CDR2 FQGNSA. This CDR3 is built from 14 residues. V lost 1 base and J 6 bases, leaving 12 bases between the germline ends. The CDR3 spells CASSLVTGYNGYTF. In nucleotides, the CDR3 is TGTGCCAGCAGCTTAGTCACAGGGTACAATGGCTACACCTTC.

The rearrangement joins TRBV7-9 to TRBJ2-2; D remains ambiguous. The germline V gene encodes CDR1 SEHNR and CDR2 FQNEAQ (reference sequence). The CDR3 runs to 17 residues. Trimming took 4 bases from V and 6 from J, leaving 21 bases between them. The CDR3: CASSYALAAVRAGELFF. In DNA form, the CDR3 reads TGTGCCAGCAGCTACGCTTTGGCGGCAGTACGGGCCGGGGAGCTGTTTTTT.

This clonotype was recorded many times. The chain employs TRBV28 and TRBJ1-1; TRBD1 aligns across 9 bases. CDR3 length equals 15 residues. V lost 6 bases to trimming and J lost 5 bases; unmatched junction nucleotides: 10. In germline, CDR1 is MDHEN, CDR2 SYDVKM. The CDR3 protein is CASRAPGQGRTEAFF. CDR3 bases: TGTGCCAGCAGGGCTCCGGGACAGGGTCGGACTGAAGCTTTCTTT. Combining the CDR3 with reference TRBV28 and TRBJ1-1 gives the whole variable domain DVKVTQSSRYLVKRTGEKVFLECVQDMDHENMFWYRQDPGLGLRLIYFSYDVKMKEKGDIPEGYSVSREKKERFSLILESASTNQTSMYLCASRAPGQGRTEAFFGQGTRLTVV.

This clonotype was observed many times. V gene TRBV2 combines with J gene TRBJ2-2, with D perhaps TRBD1 (5 bases). Germline V gives CDR1 SNHLY, CDR2 FYNNEI. The V gene lost 5 bases and the J gene lost 3 bases, with 7 bases spanning the gap. The CDR3 sequence is 13 residues long. Here the CDR3 DNA reads TGTGCCAGCAGTCAGGGTCACACCGGGGAGCTGTTTTTT. Amino acid sequence: CASSQGHTGELFF. The variable domain in full, with the rest retrieved from reference TRBV2 and TRBJ2-2, is EPEVTQTPSHQVTQMGQEVILRCVPISNHLYFYWYRQILGQKVEFLVSFYNNEISEKSEIFDDQFSVERPDGSNFTLKIRSTKLEDSAMYFCASSQGHTGELFFGEGSRLTVL.

This chain uses TRBV2 with TRBJ1-1, with D hard to call. The CDR3 is 13 residues long. Germline CDR1 and CDR2: SNHLY and FYNNEI. Trimming stripped 5 bases from V and 3 bases from J, with 10 bases between. The chain's CDR3 is CASSTGRDTEAFF. The CDR3 DNA is TGTGCCAGCAGTACGGGAAGGGACACTGAAGCTTTCTTT.

This clonotype came up many times. This chain uses TRBV6-6 with TRBJ1-3; D is uncertain. Germline CDR1 reads MNHNY; CDR2 reads SVGAGI (reference sequence). The CDR3 loop spans 17 amino acids. V was clipped by 2 bases and J by 4 bases, with 18 bases between them. CDR3 in amino acids: CASSYELRGRYGNTIYF. The CDR3 DNA reads TGTGCCAGCAGTTACGAACTCCGAGGGCGGTACGGAAACACCATATATTTT.

The chain couples TRBV4-3 to TRBJ2-4, with D possibly being TRBD1 or TRBD2 (5 bases each). V shed 0 bases and J shed 5 bases, with 14 bases lying between them. Looked up from germline, CDR1 is LGHNA and CDR2 is YSLEER. There are 16 residues in the CDR3. The CDR3 DNA follows: TGCGCCAGCAGCCAAGATTTGGCCCAGGGACAAAACATTCAGTACTTC. Protein product: CASSQDLAQGQNIQYF.

This clonotype showed up just a few times. V and J are TRBV28 and TRBJ1-3, with a weak D call TRBD1 (5 bases). The CDR3 loop spans 15 amino acids. In germline, CDR1 is MDHEN, CDR2 SYDVKM. V dropped 6 bases and J dropped 1 base, with 13 bases sitting between them. For the CDR3, the DNA is TGTGCCAGCAGCCCCCCAGGGCCATCTGGAAACACCATATATTTT. As protein: CASSPPGPSGNTIYF.

This clonotype was detected a few times. The chain recombines TRBV20-1 with TRBJ1-2; the match to TRBD1 covers 7 bases. Trimming took 6 bases from V and 6 from J; bases not matched to a gene: 10. This CDR3 is 13 amino acids long. The germline gives CDR1 DFQATT, CDR2 SNEGSKA (reference sequence). DNA of the CDR3: TGCAGTGCCCCCCCCCAACAGGGGAATGGCTACACCTTC. It translates to CSAPPQQGNGYTF.